Presented here are 27 T cell receptor beta chains from one specimen sequenced in a study of pediatric ulcerative colitis. One to two pinch biopsies were taken from the rectum during colonoscopy. Sequenced by immunoSEQ multiplex PCR; TCRdb stores in-frame clones only, minus some. Here the sample spans roughly 45,000 clones, around 76% being singletons. Input material: gut tissue. The origin of the receptors is a girl aged 10-17 years with moderate ulcerative colitis.

Remarks on this clone: Other DNA sequences in the sample encode the same CDR3. The chain has TRBV5-1 and TRBJ1-6; tentative D call: TRBD1 (6 bases). This CDR3 spans 14 amino acids. Trimming shortened V by 2 bases and J by 7 bases, and 10 bases separated the two germline ends. CDR1 SGHRS and CDR2 YFSETQ come from the germline V gene. The CDR3 loop is CASSFGTNNSPLHF. CDR3 DNA: TGCGCCAGCAGCTTCGGGACAAACAATTCACCCCTCCACTTT.

The rearrangement links TRBV28 to TRBJ1-1, with D unclear. The CDR3 extends over 11 amino acids. V was trimmed by 6 bases and J by 2 bases, leaving 4 bases between them. CDR1 and CDR2 (germline): MDHEN, SYDVKM. For the CDR3, the DNA is TGTGCCAGCAGGCGTAACACTGAAGCTTTCTTT. As protein: CASRRNTEAFF.

The gene calls are TRBV4-3 and TRBJ1-6; 9 bases agree with TRBD1. Germline CDR1 is LGHNA and CDR2 is YSLEER. J was trimmed by 6 bases and V by 0 bases; bases with no gene match: 9. The CDR3 runs to 18 residues. This chain's CDR3 is CASSQDPGQGLGNSPLHF. CDR3 DNA sequence: TGCGCCAGCAGCCAAGATCCGGGACAGGGCCTAGGTAATTCACCCCTCCACTTT.

The rearrangement joins TRBV30 to TRBJ1-1, with 8 bases identical to TRBD1. The CDR3 loop spans 13 amino acids. Germline values: CDR1 GTSNPN, CDR2 SVGIG (reference sequence). With 3 bases clipped from V and 3 bases from J, the junction kept 3 bases outside the gene matches. Here the CDR3 reads CAWRPGGYTEAFF. The CDR3 DNA reads as TGTGCCTGGAGACCAGGGGGCTACACTGAAGCTTTCTTT.

This clone was seen just once. The chain joins TRBV29-1 to TRBJ2-7; 8 positions agree with TRBD1. CDR3 length: 14 residues. Germline V CDR1 and CDR2: SQVTM, ANQGSEA. The V and J ends lost 4 bases and 5 bases, in that order; junction bases with no gene match: 10. The CDR3 loop is CSVAVTGAFNEQYF. The CDR3 bases are TGCAGCGTTGCGGTGACAGGGGCTTTCAACGAGCAGTACTTC.

The chain uses TRBV6-1 and TRBJ1-4; TRBD1 is a possible D gene (5 bases). The CDR3 has 16 amino acids. With 0 bases removed from V and 2 bases from J, the gap between germline ends came to 10 bases. CDR1 and CDR2 from the germline V gene are MNHNS and SASEGT. Written as DNA, the CDR3 is TGTGCCAGCAGTGAAGCTTGGGGGACGACTAATGAAAAACTGTTTTTT. It is translated as CASSEAWGTTNEKLFF.

The CDR3 coding sequence is TGTGCCAGCAGCGTAGGGCTAGCGGGAGGTGTCTACGAGCAGTACTTC. Its protein is CASSVGLAGGVYEQYF. The chain couples TRBV11-2 to TRBJ2-7, with 11 bases aligning to TRBD2. The length of the CDR3 is 16 residues. Germline values: CDR1 SGHAT, CDR2 FQNNGV. V trimming: 5 bases; J trimming: 3 bases; junction bases outside the gene matches: 9.

This chain joins TRBV27 and TRBJ2-4; D remains unclear. The CDR3 contains 12 residues. Germline assignment: CDR1 MNHEY and CDR2 SMNVEV (reference sequence). The V end was cut by 6 bases, the J end by 7 bases, with 10 bases between. CDR3 loop: CASSSGGNIQYF. The CDR3 region has the DNA TGTGCCAGCAGCTCTGGTGGGAACATTCAGTACTTC.

Worth noting for this clone: One end of the junction is discordant with germline, which a read error may explain. The rearrangement links TRBV7-9 to TRBJ2-6; D is unresolved. The germline V gene has CDR1 SEHNR and CDR2 FQNEAQ (reference sequence). The CDR3 is 13 amino acids. This CDR3 reads CASILTGANVLTF. The DNA of the CDR3 is TGTGCCAGCATCTTAACTGGGGCCAACGTCCTGACTTTC. Full variable domain (rest looked up from reference TRBV7-9 and TRBJ2-6): DTGVSQNPRHKITKRGQNVTFRCDPISEHNRLYWYRQTLGQGPEFLTYFQNEAQLEKSRLLSDRFSAERPKGSFSTLEIQRTEQGDSAMYLCASILTGANVLTFGAGSRLTVL.

V is TRBV5-1 and J is TRBJ2-7; TRBD2 matches 9 bases. Trimming removed 0 bases from V and 2 bases from J; junction bases left unmatched: 3. The CDR3 has 15 residues. CDR1 is SGHRS and CDR2 is YFSETQ in the germline V gene. In DNA, the CDR3 is TGCGCCAGCAGCTTGGCAGCGGGAGGTACCTACGAGCAGTACTTC. Translating it yields CASSLAAGGTYEQYF.

V gene TRBV7-8 combines with J gene TRBJ2-7, with 16 bases aligning to TRBD2. The CDR3 contains 17 residues. With V trimmed by 1 base and J by 9 bases, 9 bases remained unmatched. Germline values: CDR1 SGHVS, CDR2 FQNEAQ. CDR3 protein: CASSLVMGLAGGPRQYF. Written as DNA, the CDR3 is TGTGCCAGCAGCTTAGTAATGGGACTAGCGGGGGGGCCGCGGCAGTACTTC.

The chain carries TRBV2 and TRBJ2-7; 12 nucleotides match TRBD1. V shed 4 bases, J shed 4 bases, and the junction held 11 bases outside the gene matches. Germline values: CDR1 SNHLY, CDR2 FYNNEI. CDR3 size: 17 residues. CDR3 region: CASSGGTGGAKPYEQYF. CDR3 nucleotides: TGTGCCAGCAGTGGGGGGACAGGGGGCGCCAAGCCTTACGAGCAGTACTTC.

The chain is built from TRBV28 and TRBJ1-4; D is uncertain. Trimming took off 1 base at V and 7 bases at J, with 16 bases between the two ends. Germline CDR1 MDHEN, CDR2 SYDVKM. The CDR3 sequence is 16 residues long. CDR3 DNA sequence: TGTGCCAGCAGTTTATCGGGGTGGAGGGAAGGTGAAAAACTGTTTTTT. Translating it yields CASSLSGWREGEKLFF.

The chain couples TRBV19 to TRBJ1-2, with a possible D match to TRBD1 (6 bases). CDR1 LNHDA and CDR2 SQIVND come from the germline V gene (reference sequence). V was shortened by 7 bases and J by 6 bases, with 15 bases between the two germline ends. The CDR3 runs 13 residues. The chain's CDR3 is CASNRVWSNGYTF. The CDR3 DNA follows: TGTGCCAGTAACAGGGTTTGGTCGAATGGCTACACCTTC.

The rearrangement links TRBV11-2 to TRBJ2-7; D gene uncertain. Germline values: CDR1 SGHAT, CDR2 FQNNGV. CDR3 size: 11 residues. V was clipped by 7 bases and J by 5 bases, with 9 bases between them. The CDR3 sequence is CASTLYDEQYF. In DNA, the CDR3 is TGTGCCAGCACCCTTTACGACGAGCAGTACTTC.

Notes on this clone: This sample also contains other DNA sequences that code for the same CDR3. V usage is TRBV5-4 and J usage is TRBJ1-1; D not resolved. Germline CDR1 SGHNT, CDR2 YYREEE (reference sequence). This CDR3 spans 14 amino acids. V lost 4 bases to trimming and J lost 0 bases, with 10 bases between them. For the CDR3, the DNA is TGTGCCAGCAGCCCGGACCGAATGAACACTGAAGCTTTCTTT. Protein product: CASSPDRMNTEAFF.

The chain links TRBV19 to TRBJ1-5; D gene ambiguous. The CDR3 runs 17 residues. The V end lost 5 bases, the J end lost 0 bases, and 17 bases lay between the germline ends. The germline CDR1 and CDR2 sequences are LNHDA and SQIVND (reference sequence). The DNA for the CDR3 is TGTGCCAGTAGTCTGGGATCATTGATCGTTAGCAATCAGCCCCAGCATTTT. This sequence encodes CASSLGSLIVSNQPQHF.

The J gene is TRBJ2-1, the V gene TRBV28; the D gene could be TRBD1 or TRBD2 (5 bases each). V lost 2 bases, J lost 6 bases, and 14 bases lay in between. From germline, CDR1 is MDHEN and CDR2 SYDVKM. The CDR3 spans 15 residues. The CDR3 bases are TGTGCCAGCAGTTTACCCGGGACGGAAACCAATGAGCAGTTCTTC. It encodes CASSLPGTETNEQFF.

The V gene is TRBV30, the J gene TRBJ1-2, with 8 bases aligning to TRBD1. CDR1 is GTSNPN and CDR2 is SVGIG in the germline V gene (reference sequence). J was trimmed by 5 bases and V by 8 bases; bases with no gene match: 10. CDR3 length equals 13 residues. The CDR3 coding sequence is TGTGCCAGCAGGGACAGGTCGAATTATGGCTACACCTTC. Translation gives CASRDRSNYGYTF.

The V call is TRBV5-5, the J call TRBJ2-6; D gene unclear. The CDR3 runs 14 residues. V gave up 2 bases and J gave up 2 bases, with 5 bases separating them. Per the germline V gene, CDR1 is SGHKS and CDR2 is YYEKEE (reference sequence). CDR3 residues: CASSLRPGANVLTF. DNA of the CDR3: TGTGCCAGCAGCTTAAGACCTGGGGCCAACGTCCTGACTTTC.

This chain connects TRBV5-4 to TRBJ1-6; D gene unclear. The CDR3 extends over 15 amino acids. CDR1 SGHNT and CDR2 YYREEE come from the germline V gene (reference sequence). The germline V and J ends were trimmed by 1 base and 6 bases, with 11 bases remaining between them. This CDR3 is CASSLISRVNSPLHF. Written as DNA, the CDR3 is TGTGCCAGCAGCTTGATCTCGAGAGTTAATTCACCCCTCCACTTT. The full variable domain, with the rest looked up from reference TRBV5-4 and TRBJ1-6, is ETGVTQSPTHLIKTRGQQVTLRCSSQSGHNTVSWYQQALGQGPQFIFQYYREEENGRGNFPPRFSGLQFPNYSSELNVNALELDDSALYLCASSLISRVNSPLHFGNGTRLTVT.

This chain connects TRBV20-1 to TRBJ2-7; TRBD2 is a possible D gene (7 bases). Trimming took 6 bases from V and 10 from J, leaving 13 bases between them. CDR1 DFQATT and CDR2 SNEGSKA come from the germline V gene (reference sequence). This CDR3 region has 10 residues. Written as DNA, the CDR3 is TGCAGTGCCCGGGGGGCGAAACAGTACTTC. This translates into CSARGAKQYF.

This chain connects TRBV5-6 to TRBJ1-5, with 7 bases fitting TRBD1. The trim removed 0 bases at V and 7 bases at J, leaving 7 bases unmatched. Germline V gene lookup returns CDR1 SGHDT and CDR2 YYEEEE. The CDR3 has 15 residues. The CDR3 bases are TGTGCCAGCAGCTTGGGACAGGGCCCACACCAGCCCCAGCATTTT. Amino acids: CASSLGQGPHQPQHF.

The CDR3 coding sequence is TGTGCCAGCAGCCCTGGTCAGACCTACGAGCAGTACTTC. Residues: CASSPGQTYEQYF. The J gene is TRBJ2-7, the V gene TRBV5-6; D is ambiguous. Germline V lookup: CDR1 SGHDT, CDR2 YYEEEE. CDR3 size: 13 residues. The V and J ends lost 4 bases and 2 bases respectively, with 10 bases between them.

V usage is TRBV5-4 and J usage is TRBJ1-6; a weak D match, TRBD1 (5 bases). The CDR3 extends over 15 amino acids. Germline values: CDR1 SGHNT, CDR2 YYREEE (reference sequence). The ends were cut back, 0 bases at V and 2 bases at J, with 6 bases in the middle. The CDR3 spells CASSLETAYNSPLHF. The CDR3 nucleotides are TGTGCCAGCAGCTTGGAGACAGCCTATAATTCACCCCTCCACTTT. Together with reference TRBV5-4 and TRBJ1-6, the CDR3 gives the full variable domain: ETGVTQSPTHLIKTRGQQVTLRCSSQSGHNTVSWYQQALGQGPQFIFQYYREEENGRGNFPPRFSGLQFPNYSSELNVNALELDDSALYLCASSLETAYNSPLHFGNGTRLTVT.

The DNA for the CDR3 is TGTGCCAGCAGTTACTCGAGCGGGGGGTTCACCGGGGAGCTGTTTTTT. This gives the protein CASSYSSGGFTGELFF. The rearrangement uses TRBV6-5 and TRBJ2-2; 9 bases line up with TRBD2. The V gene end was trimmed by 0 bases and the J gene end by 4 bases; junction bases not matched to a gene: 3. Germline assignment: CDR1 MNHEY and CDR2 SVGAGI. This CDR3 spans 16 amino acids.

V and J are TRBV4-2 and TRBJ2-3, with 10 nucleotides matching TRBD2. J was trimmed by 2 bases and V by 5 bases; bases with no gene match: 7. CDR1 is LGHNA and CDR2 is YNFKEQ in the germline V gene. The CDR3 contains 16 residues. CDR3 loop: CASSAAGGLNTDTQYF. In DNA, the CDR3 is TGTGCCAGCAGCGCAGCGGGGGGGCTCAACACAGATACGCAGTATTTT.